This T cell receptor (beta chain) came from a study of beta chain features in type 1 diabetes. On average, the one heparinised blood draw given by each donor was 90 to 150 mL. This clone came up a few times. As every portion of the isolated RNA was reverse transcribed, the sequencing read expressed TCRB transcripts. Libraries were prepared by immunoSEQ multiplex PCR; TCRdb keeps only in-frame clonotypes and omits some of them. Of 200,000 to 250,000 clones listed, 25% to 30% are singletons. The germline CDR1 and CDR2 sequences are SNHLY and FYNNEI. V shed 2 bases, J shed 9 bases, and the junction held 7 bases outside the gene matches. The CDR3 is 14 amino acids.

V gene TRBV2 combines with J gene TRBJ1-5, with 7 bases lining up with TRBD1. This clonotype originated in a young man in good health. The sample consisted of central memory CD4+ T cells from blood. The CDR3 DNA reads as TGTGCCAGCAGTGAAAGACAGGGCACACTGCCCCAGCATTTT. Protein product: CASSERQGTLPQHF.